The present entry profiles one T cell receptor (beta chain) with its context. The source of the sample is a study of control samples from healthy donors and cancer patients. Germline V CDR1 and CDR2: GTSNPN, SVGIG (reference sequence). V gave up 1 base and J gave up 13 bases; unmatched junction bases: 5. The CDR3 runs 13 residues. The table came from immunoSEQ multiplex PCR; TCRdb's copy has only in-frame clones and leaves some out. This table holds approximately 170,000 clones, approximately 90% found once. The chain employs TRBV30 and TRBJ2-4, with 12 bases fitting TRBD1. The sample comprised blood. The origin of this receptor is a woman aged 30 to 39 in good health. The CDR3 nucleotides read TGTGCCTGGAGTGCCGGGACAGGGGGCCCCCAGTACTTC. Translation: CAWSAGTGGPQYF.